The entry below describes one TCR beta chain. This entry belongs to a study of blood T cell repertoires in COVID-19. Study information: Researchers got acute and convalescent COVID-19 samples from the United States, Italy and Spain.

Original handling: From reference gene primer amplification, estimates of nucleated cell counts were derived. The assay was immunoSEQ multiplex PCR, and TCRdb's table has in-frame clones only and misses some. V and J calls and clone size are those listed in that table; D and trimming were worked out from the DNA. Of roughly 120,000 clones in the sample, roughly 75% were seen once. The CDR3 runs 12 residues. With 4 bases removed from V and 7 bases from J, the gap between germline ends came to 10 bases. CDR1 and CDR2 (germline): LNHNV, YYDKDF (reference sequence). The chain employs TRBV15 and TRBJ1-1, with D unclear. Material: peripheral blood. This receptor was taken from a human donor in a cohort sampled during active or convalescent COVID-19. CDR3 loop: CATSMRVDEAFF. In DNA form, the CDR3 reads TGTGCCACCAGCATGAGGGTGGATGAAGCTTTCTTT.